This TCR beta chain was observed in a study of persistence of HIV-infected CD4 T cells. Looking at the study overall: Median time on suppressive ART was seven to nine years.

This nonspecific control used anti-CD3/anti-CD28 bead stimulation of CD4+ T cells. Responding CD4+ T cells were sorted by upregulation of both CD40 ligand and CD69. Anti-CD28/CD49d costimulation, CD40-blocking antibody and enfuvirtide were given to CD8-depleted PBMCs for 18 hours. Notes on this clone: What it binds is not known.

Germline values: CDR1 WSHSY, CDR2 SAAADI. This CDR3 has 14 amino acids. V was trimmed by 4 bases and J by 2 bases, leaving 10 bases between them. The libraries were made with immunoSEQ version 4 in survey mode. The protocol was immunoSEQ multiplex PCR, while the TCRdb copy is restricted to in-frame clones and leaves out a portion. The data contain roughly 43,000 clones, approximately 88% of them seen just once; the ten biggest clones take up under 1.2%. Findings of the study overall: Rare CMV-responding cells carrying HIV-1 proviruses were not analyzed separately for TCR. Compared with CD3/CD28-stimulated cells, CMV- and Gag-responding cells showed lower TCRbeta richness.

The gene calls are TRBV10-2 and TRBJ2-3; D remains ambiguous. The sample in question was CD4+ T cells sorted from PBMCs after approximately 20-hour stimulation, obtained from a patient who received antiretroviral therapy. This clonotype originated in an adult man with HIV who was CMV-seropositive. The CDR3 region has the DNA TGCGCCAGCAGTGCGGACCAAGTCACAGATACGCAGTATTTT. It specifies CASSADQVTDTQYF.